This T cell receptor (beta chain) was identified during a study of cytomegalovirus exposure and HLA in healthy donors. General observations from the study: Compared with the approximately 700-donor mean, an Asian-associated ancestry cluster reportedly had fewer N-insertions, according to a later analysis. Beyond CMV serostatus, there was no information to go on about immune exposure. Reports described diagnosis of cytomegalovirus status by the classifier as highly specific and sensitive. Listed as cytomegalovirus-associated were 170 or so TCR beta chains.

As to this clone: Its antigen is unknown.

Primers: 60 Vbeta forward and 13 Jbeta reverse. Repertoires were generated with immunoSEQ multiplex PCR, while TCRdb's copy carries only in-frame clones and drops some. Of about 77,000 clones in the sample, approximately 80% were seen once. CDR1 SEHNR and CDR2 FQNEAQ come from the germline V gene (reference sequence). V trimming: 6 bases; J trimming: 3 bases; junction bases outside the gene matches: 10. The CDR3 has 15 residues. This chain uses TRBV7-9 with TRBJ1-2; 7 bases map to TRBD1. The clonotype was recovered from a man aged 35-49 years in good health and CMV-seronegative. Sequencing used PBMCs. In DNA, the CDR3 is TGTGCCAGCAGTTCAGAGGAACAGGGGTACTATGGCTACACCTTC. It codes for CASSSEEQGYYGYTF.